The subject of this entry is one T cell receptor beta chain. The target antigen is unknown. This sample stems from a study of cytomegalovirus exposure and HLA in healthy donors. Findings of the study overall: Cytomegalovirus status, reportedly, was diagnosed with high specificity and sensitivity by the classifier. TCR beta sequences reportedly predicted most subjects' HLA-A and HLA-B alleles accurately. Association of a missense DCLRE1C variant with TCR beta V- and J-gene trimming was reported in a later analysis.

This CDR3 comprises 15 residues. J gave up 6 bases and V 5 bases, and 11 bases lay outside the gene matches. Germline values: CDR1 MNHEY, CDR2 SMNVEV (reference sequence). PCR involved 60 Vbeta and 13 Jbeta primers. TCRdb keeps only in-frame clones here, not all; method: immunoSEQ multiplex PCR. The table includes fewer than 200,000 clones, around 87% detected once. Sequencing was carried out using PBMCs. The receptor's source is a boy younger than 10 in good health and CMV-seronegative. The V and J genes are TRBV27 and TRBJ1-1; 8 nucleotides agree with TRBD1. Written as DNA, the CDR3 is TGTGCCAGCAGTCCCCGGACAGGGAGGGACGCTGAAGCTTTCTTT. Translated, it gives CASSPRTGRDAEAFF.